These T cell receptor beta chains were read from a single sample in a study of T cells in Graves' hyperthyroidism and ophthalmopathy. TCRdb called the multiplex PCR reads again in MiXCR, with one record for every CDR3 protein. The data show roughly 280,000 distinct CDR3 sequences, around 22% seen once. The specimen was blood. The receptors stem from a man aged 25-45 years with Graves' ophthalmopathy. The CDR3 runs from the conserved cysteine through the conserved F or W. D genes are given only for firm matches. The size field is filled for only some rows; it gives once, few, many or a size class.

size: few
V: TRBV7-6
D: TRBD2
CDR3: CASSLTRGVVNEQFF

size: many
V: TRBV12-3/TRBV12-4
D: -
CDR3: CASSFSGGTQYF

size: few
V: TRBV5-5
D: TRBD1
CDR3: CASSVSVQGGQGIEQFF

size: few
V: TRBV6-5
D: -
CDR3: CASSSGAYNEQFF

size: -
V: TRBV20-1
D: TRBD2
CDR3: CSARGSSGTDEQYF

size: many
V: TRBV11-2
D: -
CDR3: CASSLAPGLRRETQYF

size: many
V: TRBV3-1
D: -
CDR3: CASSQDEFLYGYTF

size: -
V: TRBV12-3/TRBV12-4
D: -
CDR3: CASSRGGGRYEQYF

size: many
V: TRBV11-2
D: -
CDR3: CASSRTEETQYF

size: many
V: TRBV20-1
D: -
CDR3: CSARDQERAAETQYF

size: -
V: TRBV28
D: -
CDR3: CASSYPGGLNNEQFF

size: -
V: TRBV5-1
D: -
CDR3: CASSLALANGLSYEQYF

size: few
V: TRBV4-1
D: -
CDR3: CASSPGPENYGYTF

size: -
V: TRBV2
D: -
CDR3: CASSEEQGTYNEQFF

size: few
V: TRBV7-2
D: -
CDR3: CASSLDPSGHYGYTF

size: many
V: TRBV2
D: -
CDR3: CASSVGTEAFF

size: many
V: TRBV11-3
D: TRBD1
CDR3: CASSARQGNTGELFF

size: -
V: TRBV5-1
D: -
CDR3: CASSLGFNEKLFF

size: few
V: TRBV27
D: TRBD1
CDR3: CASSLRGRDRGYEQFF

size: once
V: TRBV29-1
D: -
CDR3: CSVAGRMTDTQYF

size: few
V: TRBV5-1
D: -
CDR3: CASSLRQPTNEKLFF

size: -
V: TRBV19
D: -
CDR3: CASSNNRATEAFF

size: many
V: TRBV28
D: -
CDR3: CASSLGAHHKYEQYF

size: few
V: TRBV6-2/TRBV6-3
D: -
CDR3: CASGREFQADGYTF

size: once
V: TRBV6-2/TRBV6-3
D: TRBD2
CDR3: CAMNPGTSGRDTQYF

size: few
V: TRBV27
D: -
CDR3: CASSTTRRGSGYTF

size: -
V: TRBV4-1
D: -
CDR3: CASSPSGRTNFNQPQHF

size: many
V: TRBV6-1
D: -
CDR3: CASRLENRDEQFF

size: -
V: TRBV29-1
D: -
CDR3: CSVDTRFYGYTF

size: few
V: TRBV6-2/TRBV6-3
D: TRBD1
CDR3: CASRARTGAGANEQFF

size: few
V: TRBV7-6
D: -
CDR3: CASSLMLDTEAFF

size: many
V: TRBV12-3/TRBV12-4
D: -
CDR3: CASSARWQNNQPQHF

size: many
V: TRBV2
D: -
CDR3: CASSVQVWADNEQFF

size: -
V: TRBV7-8
D: -
CDR3: CASSLDSEETQYF

size: -
V: TRBV5-8
D: TRBD1
CDR3: CASTTGPANTGELFF

size: -
V: TRBV10-3
D: TRBD2
CDR3: CAISGTSGRSDEQFF

size: -
V: TRBV28
D: -
CDR3: CASSLGAGTRVNTEAFF

size: -
V: TRBV12-3/TRBV12-4
D: TRBD1
CDR3: CASSPGQGNYGYTF

size: -
V: TRBV10-3
D: -
CDR3: CAISDGGASLTEQYF

size: -
V: TRBV10-3
D: -
CDR3: CAIRAGTADHEQFF

size: few
V: TRBV5-4
D: -
CDR3: CASSSNGNYGYTF

size: many
V: TRBV3-1
D: -
CDR3: CASRSMETQYF

size: -
V: TRBV6-5
D: -
CDR3: CASSYGTGSSYEQYF

size: many
V: TRBV20-1
D: -
CDR3: CSARDRVNYGYTF

size: many
V: TRBV11-3
D: -
CDR3: CASSLDASHNEQFF

size: few
V: TRBV18
D: -
CDR3: CASSPGSQYDEQFF

size: few
V: TRBV27
D: -
CDR3: CASRRGRNNEKLFF

size: few
V: TRBV12-3/TRBV12-4
D: TRBD1
CDR3: CASSQTGGIYEQYF

size: -
V: TRBV19
D: -
CDR3: CASSMVSSGNTTYF

size: few
V: TRBV11-3
D: -
CDR3: CASRTGQQQFF

size: -
V: TRBV15
D: -
CDR3: CATSRDLGETQYF

size: few
V: TRBV29-1
D: TRBD1
CDR3: CSVDQTGSYEQYF

size: few
V: TRBV19
D: TRBD2
CDR3: CASSSSGSADTQYF

size: many
V: TRBV6-1
D: -
CDR3: CASHQNMNTEAFF

size: few
V: TRBV29-1
D: TRBD1
CDR3: CSVSLWTGGGETQYF

size: -
V: TRBV6-2/TRBV6-3
D: -
CDR3: CASSSGFYQPQHF

size: few
V: TRBV10-3
D: -
CDR3: CAISLVGKGEQYF

size: few
V: TRBV28
D: TRBD1
CDR3: CASTPSPRQGSQPQHF

size: -
V: TRBV5-1
D: TRBD1
CDR3: CASSLRATGSTGELFF

size: many
V: TRBV12-3/TRBV12-4
D: -
CDR3: CASTSGLDNSPLHF